One and the same sample provided the 17 T cell receptor beta chains below, sequenced in a study of Ad26.COV2.S vaccination and SARS-CoV-2 variants. The treatment is: 15 to 20 received Ad26.COV2.S at low or high dose, single or two shots; roughly 5 received placebo; per-sample allocation not given. It was on day 63 after the first vaccine or placebo injection that samples were taken. Some clones are missing from TCRdb's copy, which holds only in-frame ones; the method was immunoSEQ multiplex PCR. The repertoire consists of 250,000 or so clones, with about 83% occurring once and the leading ten covering about 2.7%. Sequences were derived from peripheral blood, sampled in a trial of Ad26.COV2.S vaccine versus placebo. These receptors were taken from a person aged 18-65 years who received the Ad26.COV2.S COVID-19 vaccine or a placebo.

This clone came up once. The V and J genes are TRBV15 and TRBJ2-2; TRBD1 agrees at 8 bases. Germline V gene sequence: CDR1 LNHNV, CDR2 YYDKDF (reference sequence). J lost 3 bases, V lost 1 base, and 7 bases had no gene match. This CDR3 comprises 17 residues. The CDR3 DNA reads TGTGCCACCAGCAGAGGTTTGACAGGGGTTGACACCGGGGAGCTGTTTTTT. It encodes CATSRGLTGVDTGELFF.

The J gene is TRBJ2-1, the V gene TRBV4-2; 7 nucleotides line up with TRBD1. The junction had 11 bases not matched to a gene; V was cut back by 5 bases and J by 7 bases. Germline loops: CDR1 LGHNA, CDR2 YNFKEQ. This CDR3 is 15 amino acids long. This chain's CDR3 is CASSMFSGQRNEQFF. CDR3 nucleotide sequence: TGTGCCAGCAGCATGTTTTCGGGACAGCGGAATGAGCAGTTCTTC.

This clone was seen just once. V gene TRBV5-4 combines with J gene TRBJ2-7; 9 bases match TRBD1. The CDR3 sequence is 13 residues long. Germline values: CDR1 SGHNT, CDR2 YYREEE (reference sequence). The J segment lost 6 bases and the V segment lost 2 bases, leaving 3 bases of the junction unmatched. This CDR3 is CASSLQGAREQYV. In DNA form, the CDR3 reads TGTGCCAGCAGCTTACAGGGGGCGCGCGAGCAGTACGTC.

The rearrangement joins TRBV5-1 to TRBJ2-1; TRBD2 might be the D (6 bases). Looked up from germline, CDR1 is SGHRS and CDR2 is YFSETQ. With 2 bases removed from V and 2 bases from J, the gap between germline ends came to 11 bases. This CDR3 spans 15 amino acids. CDR3 residues: CASSFGGGPYNEQFF. For the CDR3, the DNA is TGCGCCAGCAGCTTCGGGGGAGGACCCTACAATGAGCAGTTCTTC. The entire variable domain, with the rest obtained from reference TRBV5-1 and TRBJ2-1, is as follows: KAGVTQTPRYLIKTRGQQVTLSCSPISGHRSVSWYQQTPGQGLQFLFEYFSETQRNKGNFPGRFSGRQFSNSRSEMNVSTLELGDSALYLCASSFGGGPYNEQFFGPGTRLTVL.

The V gene is TRBV7-9, the J gene TRBJ2-1; TRBD2 matches 8 bases. Losses at the gene ends were 3 bases for V and 6 bases for J; bases not matched to a gene: 10. Germline lookup yields CDR1 SEHNR and CDR2 FQNEAQ (reference sequence). This CDR3 has 16 amino acids. The CDR3 protein is CASSFYTGTRGNEQFF. The CDR3 DNA is TGTGCCAGCAGCTTCTACACCGGGACTAGGGGCAATGAGCAGTTCTTC.

The chain carries TRBV9 and TRBJ1-1; TRBD1 matches at 8 bases. The J segment lost 4 bases and the V segment lost 4 bases, leaving 9 bases of the junction unmatched. The CDR3 contains 15 residues. Per the germline V gene, CDR1 is SGDLS and CDR2 is YYNGEE. CDR3 loop: CASSPRTGMSTEAFF. CDR3 sequence (DNA): TGTGCCAGCAGCCCCCGGACAGGGATGAGCACTGAAGCTTTCTTT.

The gene calls are TRBV7-2 and TRBJ2-2; 16 bases line up with TRBD2. The CDR3 runs to 17 residues. Germline trimming cut 6 bases from V and 7 bases from J; bases unmatched to any gene: 8. Germline loops: CDR1 SGHTA, CDR2 FQGNSA. The CDR3 sequence is CASRPGLAGGPGGELFF. In DNA form, the CDR3 reads TGTGCCAGCAGACCGGGACTAGCGGGGGGGCCCGGCGGGGAGCTGTTTTTT.

V usage is TRBV6-5 and J usage is TRBJ1-4; D unclear. The CDR3 length is 13 residues. V lost 7 bases to trimming and J lost 10 bases, with 16 bases between them. The germline V gene has CDR1 MNHEY and CDR2 SVGAGI. In nucleotides, the CDR3 is TGTGCCAGCACCACGCCCGGACCCGGAAAACTGTTTTTT. Residues: CASTTPGPGKLFF.

This clone showed up many times. The gene calls are TRBV7-2 and TRBJ1-2; 7 nucleotides agree with TRBD1. The germline gives CDR1 SGHTA, CDR2 FQGNSA. J gave up 6 bases and V 1 base, and 2 bases lay outside the gene matches. The CDR3 extends over 13 amino acids. The CDR3 reads CASSLVTGDGYTF. As DNA, the CDR3 is TGTGCCAGCAGCTTAGTAACAGGGGATGGCTACACCTTC.

This clone has a handful of counts. This sequence joins TRBV21-1 and TRBJ2-7; TRBD1, the table's D call, lacks a check against the DNA. TRBV21-1 has pseudogene status. The length of the CDR3 is 14 residues. This CDR3 is CATLRTALPYEQYV. CDR3 in DNA: TGTGCCACCCTCAGGACAGCCCTCCCCTACGAGCAGTACGTC.

The V call is TRBV5-4, the J call TRBJ2-3, with D tentatively TRBD2 (6 bases). The V and J ends lost 4 bases and 6 bases respectively, with 18 bases between them. The CDR3 has 15 residues. The V gene's germline CDR1 is SGHNT and CDR2 YYREEE (reference sequence). The CDR3 sequence is CASSPPGGGGDTQYF. The CDR3 nucleotides are TGTGCCAGCAGCCCCCCTGGGGGAGGAGGCGATACGCAGTATTTT.

The V call is TRBV19, the J call TRBJ1-5; D is perhaps TRBD1 (5 bases). The CDR3 consists of 15 residues. CDR1 LNHDA and CDR2 SQIVND come from the germline V gene (reference sequence). Trimming removed 4 bases at V and 1 base at J, with 11 bases between. CDR3 sequence (DNA): TGTGCCAGTAGTAGAAGCCGGGACAGCAATCAGCCCCAGCATTTT. Translating gives CASSRSRDSNQPQHF.

In the case of this clone: Relative to the germline gene, one junction end is altered; a read error may explain this. The chain links TRBV7-7 to TRBJ2-5; 10 bases fit TRBD2. This CDR3 comprises 16 residues. Germline CDR1 SSHAT, CDR2 FNYEAQ (reference sequence). The CDR3 sequence: CASSGGLAGDGETQYF. In DNA form, the CDR3 reads TGTGCTAGCAGCGGGGGGCTAGCGGGGGATGGGGAGACCCAGTACTTC. The variable domain in full, with the rest retrieved from reference TRBV7-7 and TRBJ2-5, is GAGVSQSPRYKVTKRGQDVTLRCDPISSHATLYWYQQALGQGPEFLTYFNYEAQPDKSGLPSDRFSAERPEGSISTLTIQRTEQRDSAMYRCASSGGLAGDGETQYFGPGTRLLVL.

The chain employs TRBV6-2 or TRBV6-3 and TRBJ2-2, with D possibly TRBD2 on 5 matching bases. Per germline, CDR1 MNHEY and CDR2 SVGEGT. CDR3 size: 15 residues. Trimming pared 2 bases from V and 5 bases from J, leaving 12 bases between. CDR3 DNA: TGTGCCAGCAGTTACGTCGGGGAAGGAACCGGGGAGCTGTTTTTT. Translating it yields CASSYVGEGTGELFF.

This clone was seen a single time. The chain is built from TRBV9 and TRBJ2-3; D remains ambiguous. This CDR3 is built from 13 residues. With 0 bases removed from V and 1 base from J, the gap between germline ends came to 3 bases. Germline assignment: CDR1 SGDLS and CDR2 YYNGEE. DNA of the CDR3: TGTGCCAGCAGCGTAGTCGGCACAGATACGCAGTATTTT. Translation gives CASSVVGTDTQYF.

The chain uses TRBV7-8 and TRBJ1-1, with D hard to call. V was clipped by 1 base and J by 1 base, with 7 bases between them. The CDR3 loop spans 14 amino acids. Germline CDR1 and CDR2: SGHVS and FQNEAQ. CDR3 region: CASSLGTGNTEAFF. The CDR3 DNA sequence: TGTGCCAGCAGCTTAGGGACGGGGAACACTGAAGCTTTCTTT.

V is TRBV19 and J is TRBJ1-2, with D unclear. V lost 3 bases to trimming and J lost 1 base, with 6 bases between them. This CDR3 is 13 amino acids long. The germline V gene encodes CDR1 LNHDA and CDR2 SQIVND (reference sequence). In nucleotides, the CDR3 is TGTGCCAGTAGTATTAAATATAACTATGGCTACACCTTC. Translated, it gives CASSIKYNYGYTF. The whole variable domain, remainder taken from reference TRBV19 and TRBJ1-2, is DGGITQSPKYLFRKEGQNVTLSCEQNLNHDAMYWYRQDPGQGLRLIYYSQIVNDFQKGDIAEGYSVSREKKESFPLTVTSAQKNPTAFYLCASSIKYNYGYTFGSGTRLTVV.